What follows are 27 T cell receptor beta chains derived from one specimen sequenced in a study of cytomegalovirus exposure and HLA in healthy donors. The study ran its PCR with 60 Vbeta and 13 Jbeta primers. Here immunoSEQ multiplex PCR was the method, and the copy in TCRdb shows in-frame clones only, minus some. This sample has 100,000 or so clones, with roughly 15% found just once. The sample was PBMCs. The receptors here all came from a female donor in good health and CMV-seronegative.

This chain links TRBV5-1 with TRBJ2-5, with D possibly TRBD2 on 6 matching bases. Germline-derived CDR1 and CDR2 are SGHRS and YFSETQ. The CDR3 consists of 14 residues. V lost 0 bases and J 5 bases, leaving 11 bases between the germline ends. The CDR3 reads CASSLEAGRETQYF. The CDR3 nucleotides are TGCGCCAGCAGCTTGGAAGCAGGGAGGGAGACCCAGTACTTC.

The V call is TRBV6-6, the J call TRBJ1-1; TRBD1 is a possible D gene (6 bases). This CDR3 has 14 residues. The V end lost 6 bases, the J end lost 0 bases, and 11 bases lay between the germline ends. Germline values: CDR1 MNHNY, CDR2 SVGAGI (reference sequence). CDR3 sequence reads: CASRSYRVNTEAFF. The CDR3 DNA sequence: TGTGCCAGCAGATCTTACAGGGTGAACACTGAAGCTTTCTTT.

The gene calls are TRBV10-2 and TRBJ2-2; 9 bases map to TRBD2. The CDR3 covers 14 residues. Germline CDR1 reads WSHSY; CDR2 reads SAAADI. J gave up 6 bases and V 7 bases, and 6 bases lay outside the gene matches. The CDR3 nucleotides are TGCGCCAGCAACGTAGCGGGAGAGTCCGGGGAGCTGTTTTTT. This gives the protein CASNVAGESGELFF.

The gene calls are TRBV27 and TRBJ2-3; D may be TRBD2 (5 bases). There are 15 residues in the CDR3. V shed 6 bases and J shed 6 bases, with 19 bases lying between them. Germline values: CDR1 MNHEY, CDR2 SMNVEV (reference sequence). The CDR3 DNA reads TGTGCCAGCAGCCGGACTGGAACGGGGTGGGATACGCAGTATTTT. Translating gives CASSRTGTGWDTQYF.

The genes are TRBV5-6 and TRBJ1-2; 9 bases match TRBD1. J was trimmed by 3 bases and V by 5 bases; bases with no gene match: 8. Per germline, CDR1 SGHDT and CDR2 YYEEEE. The CDR3 sequence is 15 residues long. CDR3 sequence: CASRGTGRLDYGYTF. The CDR3 DNA follows: TGTGCCAGCAGGGGGACAGGGAGGTTGGACTATGGCTACACCTTC.

This chain uses TRBV7-2 with TRBJ2-7, with D possibly matching TRBD1 (6 bases). Trimming removed 3 bases at V and 0 bases at J, with 12 bases between. Germline V gene data show CDR1 as SGHTA and CDR2 as FQGNSA. The CDR3 extends over 15 amino acids. The CDR3 region has the DNA TGTGCCAGCAGCTTGGGGGCTAGCCGCTCCTACGAGCAGTACTTC. Amino acids: CASSLGASRSYEQYF.

The chain combines TRBV6-5 with TRBJ2-3, with TRBD1 matching over 10 bases. J gave up 6 bases and V 6 bases, and 9 bases lay outside the gene matches. The CDR3 has 15 residues. Germline V gene lookup returns CDR1 MNHEY and CDR2 SVGAGI. Here the CDR3 reads CASRYLGTGDDTQYF. The CDR3 bases are TGTGCCAGCAGGTACCTCGGGACAGGGGACGATACGCAGTATTTT.

This clone was picked up a small number of times. V is TRBV5-1 and J is TRBJ1-2; tentative D call: TRBD1 (5 bases). Germline CDR1 reads SGHRS; CDR2 reads YFSETQ. Trimming removed 4 bases from V and 6 bases from J, with 10 bases in between. This CDR3 is built from 12 residues. CDR3 protein: CASSGTRDGYTF. The CDR3 DNA follows: TGCGCCAGCAGCGGAACCAGGGATGGCTACACCTTC.

The CDR3 region is CASSVGLASYEQYF. The DNA of the CDR3 is TGTGCCAGCAGTGTGGGACTAGCTTCCTACGAGCAGTACTTC. The V call is TRBV2, the J call TRBJ2-5; 9 nucleotides align to TRBD2. Gene TRBJ2-7 matches the end of the DNA better, so the J call may be wrong. Germline V gene sequence: CDR1 SNHLY, CDR2 FYNNEI. The CDR3 spans 14 residues.

The chain uses TRBV5-1 and TRBJ2-5; D perhaps matches TRBD2 (5 bases). V was shortened by 0 bases and J by 2 bases, with 17 bases between the two germline ends. This CDR3 has 17 residues. The V gene's germline CDR1 is SGHRS and CDR2 YFSETQ. The CDR3, as DNA: TGCGCCAGCAGCTTGGCCTTAGACTCGCGGGCTCAAGAGACCCAGTACTTC. It translates to CASSLALDSRAQETQYF.

J is TRBJ1-1 and V is TRBV20-1, with 8 bases lining up with TRBD1. Trimming cost V 6 bases and J 6 bases; bases outside gene matches: 3. CDR3 length: 11 amino acids. Germline V CDR1 and CDR2: DFQATT, SNEGSKA (reference sequence). CDR3: CSAQQGAEAFF. Written as DNA, the CDR3 is TGCAGTGCCCAACAGGGGGCTGAAGCTTTCTTT.

The J gene is TRBJ1-2, the V gene TRBV29-1, with 8 nucleotides matching TRBD1. This CDR3 spans 15 amino acids. Unmatched junction bases numbered 7, after V lost 0 bases and J lost 4 bases. Per the germline V gene, CDR1 is SQVTM and CDR2 is ANQGSEA. The CDR3 nucleotides read TGCAGCGTTGAAGATGAGGGACAGGCCCTCTATGGCTACACCTTC. Translating gives CSVEDEGQALYGYTF.

This chain uses TRBV2 with TRBJ2-2; D is perhaps TRBD1 (5 bases). V lost 3 bases to trimming and J lost 2 bases, with 13 bases between them. This CDR3 comprises 16 residues. Germline CDR1 is SNHLY and CDR2 is FYNNEI. CDR3 DNA: TGTGCCAGCAGTGATCCAGGGAAGAGAAACACCGGGGAGCTGTTTTTT. Protein product: CASSDPGKRNTGELFF.

This clone was detected only a few times. The V gene is TRBV23-1, the J gene TRBJ1-2, with a possible D match to TRBD1 (6 bases). TRBV23-1 is known as an ORF, though its function is uncertain. V was shortened by 5 bases and J by 4 bases, with 17 bases between the two germline ends. This CDR3 spans 15 amino acids. CDR3: CASSVDRQFCYGYTF. The CDR3 region has the DNA TGCGCCAGCAGTGTCGACAGGCAATTTTGCTATGGCTACACCTTC.

This clone was counted only a few times. The chain couples TRBV19 to TRBJ1-1; 9 positions match TRBD1. V lost 3 bases, J lost 4 bases, and 6 bases stayed unmatched. Germline lookup yields CDR1 LNHDA and CDR2 SQIVND (reference sequence). This CDR3 comprises 15 residues. The CDR3 loop is CASSIHRGPGTEAFF. For the CDR3, the DNA is TGTGCCAGTAGTATCCACAGGGGGCCAGGCACTGAAGCTTTCTTT.

The chain is built from TRBV11-3 and TRBJ2-3, with 8 bases fitting TRBD1. The CDR3 loop spans 16 amino acids. With V trimmed by 3 bases and J by 1 base, 6 bases remained unmatched. Germline CDR1 and CDR2: SGHNT and YENEEA. CDR3 coding DNA: TGTGCCAGCAGCTTCGGCGGACAGGGACGCACAGATACGCAGTATTTT. It translates to CASSFGGQGRTDTQYF.

This CDR3 is CASSPTGDGYTF. In DNA form, the CDR3 reads TGTGCCAGCAGTCCTACAGGGGATGGCTACACCTTC. V is TRBV2 and J is TRBJ1-2; 7 bases match TRBD1. This CDR3 has 12 amino acids. V dropped 5 bases and J dropped 6; count of bases not matched to a gene: 3. CDR1 SNHLY and CDR2 FYNNEI come from the germline V gene.

The rearrangement uses TRBV6-5 and TRBJ1-2, with 7 bases that match TRBD1. Germline CDR1 MNHEY, CDR2 SVGAGI. The ends lost 0 bases at V and 7 bases at J; junction bases unmatched: 11. The CDR3 length is 16 residues. CDR3 sequence: CASSYSNIWDSRGYTF. CDR3 DNA: TGTGCCAGCAGTTACTCGAACATTTGGGACAGTCGTGGCTACACCTTC.

The rearrangement uses TRBV7-2 and TRBJ1-2; the match to TRBD1 covers 7 bases. V was pared by 1 base and J by 7 bases, with 9 bases of the junction left unmatched. This CDR3 has 15 amino acids. CDR1 is SGHTA, CDR2 FQGNSA, per germline. The CDR3 loop reads CASSLVRGGDSGYTF. CDR3 sequence (DNA): TGTGCCAGCAGCTTAGTGCGAGGGGGCGACAGTGGCTACACCTTC.

The chain is built from TRBV4-3 and TRBJ2-3; 9 nucleotides line up with TRBD2. The CDR3 consists of 17 residues. V was pared by 1 base and J by 0 bases, with 5 bases of the junction left unmatched. The germline V gene encodes CDR1 LGHNA and CDR2 YSLEER. CDR3 sequence: CASSQGPTSGSTDTQYF. In nucleotides, the CDR3 is TGCGCCAGCAGCCAAGGCCCCACTAGCGGGAGCACAGATACGCAGTATTTT.

This clone was seen a single time. DNA for the CDR3: TGTGCCAGCAGCTTGGCAGGGAGGGCACAAGAGACCCAGTACTTC. This encodes CASSLAGRAQETQYF. This chain uses TRBV5-6 with TRBJ2-5; 7 nucleotides agree with TRBD2. The CDR3 totals 15 residues. J was trimmed by 2 bases and V by 0 bases; bases with no gene match: 4. Germline V lookup: CDR1 SGHDT, CDR2 YYEEEE.

This clone has just a few counts. The chain recombines TRBV7-2 with TRBJ2-5; D not certain. The CDR3 is 13 residues long. V lost 4 bases and J 0 bases, leaving 6 bases between the germline ends. The germline V gene has CDR1 SGHTA and CDR2 FQGNSA. The chain's CDR3 is CASSYMYQETQYF. The CDR3 nucleotides read TGTGCCAGCAGCTATATGTACCAAGAGACCCAGTACTTC.

This clone was picked up a small number of times. The chain has TRBV13 and TRBJ2-1; 11 bases align to TRBD2. This CDR3 is built from 15 residues. Trimming at V came to 5 bases and at J to 1 base, leaving 1 base not matched to a gene. CDR1 PRHDT and CDR2 FYEKMQ come from the germline V gene (reference sequence). CDR3 DNA sequence: TGTGCCAGCAGCGGGACTAGCGGATCCTACAATGAGCAGTTCTTC. Translated: CASSGTSGSYNEQFF.

In its sample, this clone was seen a few times. The V gene is TRBV7-9, the J gene TRBJ2-1, with 11 bases fitting TRBD2. V was clipped by 1 base and J by 7 bases; unmatched bases: 9. Germline CDR1 is SEHNR and CDR2 is FQNEAQ (reference sequence). The CDR3 extends over 17 amino acids. The CDR3 spells CASSLVLAGGFGNEQFF. Written as DNA, the CDR3 is TGTGCCAGCAGCTTAGTGCTAGCGGGGGGATTTGGGAATGAGCAGTTCTTC.

This clone was detected only a few times. The J gene is TRBJ2-1, the V gene TRBV9, with 8 bases aligning to TRBD2. Germline CDR1 SGDLS, CDR2 YYNGEE. Unmatched junction bases numbered 18, after V lost 4 bases and J lost 6 bases. The CDR3 length is 18 residues. CDR3 sequence (DNA): TGTGCCAGCAGCAGAGAGGGACTAGTAGGGCGCCCGGGCAATGAGCAGTTCTTC. This gives the protein CASSREGLVGRPGNEQFF.

J is TRBJ2-3 and V is TRBV19, with TRBD2 matching 7 bases. Trimming removed 7 bases from V and 3 bases from J; junction bases left unmatched: 4. Germline V CDR1 and CDR2: LNHDA, SQIVND (reference sequence). The CDR3 totals 13 residues. The DNA of the CDR3 is TGTGCCAGTAATGGGAGGGAGACAGATACGCAGTATTTT. It yields the protein CASNGRETDTQYF.

This clone occurred a few times. The chain links TRBV30 to TRBJ1-2, with D possibly being TRBD1 (6 bases). V lost 3 bases and J 7 bases, leaving 18 bases between the germline ends. Germline V CDR1 and CDR2: GTSNPN, SVGIG (reference sequence). CDR3 length equals 14 residues. In nucleotides, the CDR3 is TGTGCCTGGAGCCCACCCACAGGGTTTCGTGGCTACACCTTC. Protein product: CAWSPPTGFRGYTF.